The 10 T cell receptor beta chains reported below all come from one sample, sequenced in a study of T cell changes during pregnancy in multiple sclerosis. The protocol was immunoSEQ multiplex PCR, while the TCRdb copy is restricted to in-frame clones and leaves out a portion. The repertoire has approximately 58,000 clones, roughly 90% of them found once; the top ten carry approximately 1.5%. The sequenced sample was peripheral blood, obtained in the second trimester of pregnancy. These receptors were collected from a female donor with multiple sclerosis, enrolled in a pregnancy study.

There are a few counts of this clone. This chain's CDR3 is CASSWKSSGSSETQYF. In DNA form, the CDR3 reads TGTGCCAGCAGCTGGAAATCTAGCGGTAGTTCCGAGACCCAGTACTTC. The V gene is TRBV7-2, the J gene TRBJ2-5, with 7 bases identical to TRBD2. V trimming: 4 bases; J trimming: 5 bases; junction bases outside the gene matches: 13. Germline-derived CDR1 and CDR2 are SGHTA and FQGNSA. The CDR3 spans 16 residues.

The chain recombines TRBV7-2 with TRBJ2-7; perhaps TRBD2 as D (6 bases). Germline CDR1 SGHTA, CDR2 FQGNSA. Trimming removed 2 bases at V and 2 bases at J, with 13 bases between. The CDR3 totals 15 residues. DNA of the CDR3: TGTGCCAGCAGCTTAAGGGTGGGCGGGACCTACGAGCAGTACTTC. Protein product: CASSLRVGGTYEQYF.

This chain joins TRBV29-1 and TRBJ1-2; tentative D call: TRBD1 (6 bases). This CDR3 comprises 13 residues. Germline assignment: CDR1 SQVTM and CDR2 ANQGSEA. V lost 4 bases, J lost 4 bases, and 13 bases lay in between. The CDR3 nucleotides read TGCAGCGTTGTGGCAGGGGCGGGCTATGGCTACACCTTC. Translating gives CSVVAGAGYGYTF. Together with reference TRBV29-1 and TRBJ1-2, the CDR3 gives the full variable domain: SAVISQKPSRDICQRGTSLTIQCQVDSQVTMMFWYRQQPGQSLTLIATANQGSEATYESGFVIDKFPISRPNLTFSTLTVSNMSPEDSSIYLCSVVAGAGYGYTFGSGTRLTVV.

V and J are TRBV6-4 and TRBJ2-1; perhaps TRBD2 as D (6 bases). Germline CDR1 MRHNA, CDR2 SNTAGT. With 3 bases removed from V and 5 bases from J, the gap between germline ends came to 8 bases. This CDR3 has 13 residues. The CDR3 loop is CASSEGLNNEQFF. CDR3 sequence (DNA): TGTGCCAGCAGTGAGGGACTGAACAATGAGCAGTTCTTC.

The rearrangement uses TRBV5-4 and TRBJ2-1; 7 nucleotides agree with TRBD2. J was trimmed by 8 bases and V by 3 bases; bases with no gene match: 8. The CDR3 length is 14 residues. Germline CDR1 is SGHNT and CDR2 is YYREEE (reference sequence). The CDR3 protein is CASSSAGGSDEQFF. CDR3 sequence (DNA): TGTGCCAGCAGCTCTGCTGGCGGGAGTGATGAGCAGTTCTTC.

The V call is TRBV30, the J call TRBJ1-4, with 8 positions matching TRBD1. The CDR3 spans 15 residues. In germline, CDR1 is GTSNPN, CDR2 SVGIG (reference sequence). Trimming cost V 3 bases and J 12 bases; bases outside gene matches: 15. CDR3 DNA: TGTGCCTGGAGCAAATACCTGGGACAGGAGCGAGAACTGTTTTTT. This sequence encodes CAWSKYLGQERELFF.

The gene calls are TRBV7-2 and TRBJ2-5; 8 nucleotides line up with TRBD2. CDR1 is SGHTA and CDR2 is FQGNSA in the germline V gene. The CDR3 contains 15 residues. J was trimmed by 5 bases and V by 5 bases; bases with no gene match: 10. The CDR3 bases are TGTGCCAGCAGCCTCATCGGGGGGGCCGGGGAGACCCAGTACTTC. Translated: CASSLIGGAGETQYF.

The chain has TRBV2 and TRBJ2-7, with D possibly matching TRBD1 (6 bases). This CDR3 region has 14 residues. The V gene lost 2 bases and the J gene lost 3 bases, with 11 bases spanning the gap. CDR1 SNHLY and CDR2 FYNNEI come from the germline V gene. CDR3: CASSEQGTLYEQYF. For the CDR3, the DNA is TGTGCCAGCAGTGAACAGGGGACACTCTACGAGCAGTACTTC.

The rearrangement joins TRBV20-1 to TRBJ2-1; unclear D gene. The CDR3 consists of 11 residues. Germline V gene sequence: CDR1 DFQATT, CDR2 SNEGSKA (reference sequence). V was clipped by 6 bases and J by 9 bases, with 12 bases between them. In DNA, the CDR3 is TGCAGTGCCGCACGGTTCGGTGAGCAGTTCTTC. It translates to CSAARFGEQFF.

CDR3 nucleotide sequence: TGTGCCATCAGTCTCAGGGGGATCGACACTGAAGCTTTCTTT. Translation gives CAISLRGIDTEAFF. This chain links TRBV10-3 with TRBJ1-1, with 7 nucleotides matching TRBD1. Germline V lookup: CDR1 ENHRY, CDR2 SYGVKD. Trimming at V came to 5 bases and at J to 3 bases, leaving 6 bases not matched to a gene. This CDR3 contains 14 residues.